Below are 22 T cell receptor beta chains sequenced from a single sample in a study of response to subunit inactivated influenza vaccine. Via MiXCR, TCRdb re-called the RT-PCR reads, giving one row per CDR3 protein. The sample consists of 650,000 to 700,000 distinct CDR3 sequences, roughly 14% of them appearing once. The specimen comprised PBMCs from blood, sampled 11 to 12 days after vaccination. These receptor sequences come from a man aged 50 to 60 who received an inactivated influenza vaccine.

This clonotype appeared a few times. The chain combines TRBV10-3 with TRBJ1-1; the D is unclear. Looked up from germline, CDR1 is ENHRY and CDR2 is SYGVKD. This CDR3 contains 13 residues. The V end lost 0 bases, the J end lost 0 bases, and 2 bases lay between the germline ends. CDR3 in amino acids: CAISESMNTEAFF. In DNA, the CDR3 is TGTGCCATCAGTGAGTCTATGAACACTGAAGCTTTCTTT.

This clonotype has a handful of counts. The junction and the germline gene differ at one end; a read error may be behind it. The gene calls are TRBV20-1 and TRBJ2-1, with 7 bases that match TRBD2. The CDR3 consists of 15 residues. Per the germline V gene, CDR1 is DFQATT and CDR2 is SNEGSKA (reference sequence). The CDR3 DNA reads TGCAGTGCTAGAGACGGAGGACTAGAGGGAAGTTCTCAGCTCTTC. This encodes CSARDGGLEGSSQLF.

The V gene is TRBV7-8, the J gene TRBJ2-5, with a tentative D call TRBD1 (5 bases). The CDR3 spans 16 residues. V lost 0 bases to trimming and J lost 5 bases, with 16 bases between them. Germline-derived CDR1 and CDR2 are SGHVS and FQNEAQ. CDR3 coding DNA: TGTGCCAGCAGCTTAGCCAGGGTCGGAACGTGGGAGACCCAGTACTTC. Translating gives CASSLARVGTWETQYF.

The gene calls are TRBV7-6 and TRBJ2-3; 8 nucleotides align to TRBD1. This CDR3 contains 17 residues. V was clipped by 2 bases and J by 3 bases; unmatched bases: 10. The germline V gene has CDR1 SGHVS and CDR2 FNYEAQ. The DNA of the CDR3 is TGTGCCAGCAGCTTAACCGCTCAGGGGGCTGGGACAGATACGCAGTATTTT. This codes for CASSLTAQGAGTDTQYF.

J is TRBJ2-5 and V is TRBV20-1, with 9 bases aligning to TRBD1. CDR1 and CDR2 from the germline V gene are DFQATT and SNEGSKA (reference sequence). This CDR3 has 13 amino acids. With 2 bases clipped from V and 3 bases from J, the junction kept 1 base outside the gene matches. The CDR3 is CSARRTGEETQYF. The DNA for the CDR3 is TGCAGTGCTAGACGGACAGGGGAAGAGACCCAGTACTTC.

In this sample, this clonotype turned up a few times. The chain joins TRBV7-6 to TRBJ2-1; 10 positions match TRBD2. Germline V gives CDR1 SGHVS, CDR2 FNYEAQ. The V gene end was trimmed by 8 bases and the J gene end by 5 bases; junction bases not matched to a gene: 9. The CDR3 runs to 15 residues. The CDR3 sequence: CASSHGLAGDNEQFF. The CDR3 coding sequence is TGTGCCAGCTCCCACGGCCTAGCGGGGGACAATGAGCAGTTCTTC.

This chain connects TRBV29-1 to TRBJ2-6; a weak D match, TRBD1 (6 bases). The V gene lost 7 bases and the J gene lost 0 bases, with 7 bases spanning the gap. CDR3 length: 13 residues. Germline V gene data show CDR1 as SQVTM and CDR2 as ANQGSEA. The CDR3 protein is CSGDISGANVLTF. CDR3 nucleotides: TGCAGCGGGGACATCTCTGGGGCCAACGTCCTGACTTTC.

This clonotype was observed a few times. This chain links TRBV7-6 with TRBJ2-1; 10 positions agree with TRBD2. V trimming: 1 base; J trimming: 7 bases; junction bases outside the gene matches: 4. The CDR3 contains 15 residues. Germline lookup yields CDR1 SGHVS and CDR2 FNYEAQ. CDR3 region: CASSLGVAGGNEQFF. CDR3 coding DNA: TGTGCCAGCAGCTTAGGTGTAGCGGGGGGAAATGAGCAGTTCTTC.

In its sample, this clonotype was seen a few times. This chain uses TRBV20-1 with TRBJ2-1; D may be TRBD2 (5 bases). The CDR3 length is 17 residues. CDR1 is DFQATT and CDR2 is SNEGSKA in the germline V gene (reference sequence). V was shortened by 2 bases and J by 0 bases, with 17 bases between the two germline ends. The CDR3 reads CSARRFGVGSSYNEQFF. CDR3 bases: TGCAGTGCTAGAAGGTTTGGGGTGGGGAGCTCCTACAATGAGCAGTTCTTC.

This clonotype occurred a few times. This chain joins TRBV12-3 or TRBV12-4 and TRBJ1-2; no firm D call. Trimming removed 4 bases at V and 4 bases at J, with 10 bases between. The CDR3 is 13 residues long. In DNA, the CDR3 is TGTGCCAGCAGTTCTAGTATTCGCTATGGCTACACCTTC. This encodes CASSSSIRYGYTF.

This clonotype was observed a few times. The rearrangement links TRBV24-1 to TRBJ2-2; D call uncertain. Trimming left V 8 bases short and J 0 bases short, with 9 bases between. The V gene's germline CDR1 is KGHDR and CDR2 SFDVKD. The CDR3 runs 14 residues. CDR3 protein: CATTAAANTGELFF. The CDR3 region has the DNA TGTGCCACCACGGCGGCCGCGAACACCGGGGAGCTGTTTTTT.

This clonotype was recorded a few times. V and J are TRBV7-2 and TRBJ2-3, with 14 nucleotides matching TRBD2. The V gene end was trimmed by 7 bases and the J gene end by 4 bases; junction bases not matched to a gene: 7. The CDR3 runs 16 residues. The germline gives CDR1 SGHTA, CDR2 FQGNSA. The CDR3 protein is CASISGLAGGADTQYF. In DNA, the CDR3 is TGTGCCAGCATTTCAGGACTAGCGGGAGGTGCAGATACGCAGTATTTT.

The chain links TRBV5-6 to TRBJ2-5, with a possible D match to TRBD2 (6 bases). Looked up from germline, CDR1 is SGHDT and CDR2 is YYEEEE. The CDR3 is 15 amino acids. V gave up 3 bases and J gave up 2 bases, with 14 bases separating them. This CDR3 is CASSSGYGRQETQYF. In DNA, the CDR3 is TGTGCCAGCAGCTCAGGGTACGGGAGACAAGAGACCCAGTACTTC. Full variable domain (outside the CDR3, taken from reference TRBV5-6 and TRBJ2-5): DAGVTQSPTHLIKTRGQQVTLRCSPKSGHDTVSWYQQALGQGPQFIFQYYEEEERQRGNFPDRFSGHQFPNYSSELNVNALLLGDSALYLCASSSGYGRQETQYFGPGTRLLVL.

The rearrangement joins TRBV5-1 to TRBJ2-7; D not resolved. Germline CDR1 reads SGHRS; CDR2 reads YFSETQ. V gave up 0 bases and J gave up 2 bases, with 9 bases separating them. The CDR3 covers 14 residues. The CDR3 sequence: CASSLAEQTYEQYF. The CDR3, as DNA: TGCGCCAGCAGCTTGGCCGAGCAGACCTACGAGCAGTACTTC.

The J gene is TRBJ2-2, the V gene TRBV5-8, with 9 bases matching TRBD1. The CDR3 consists of 16 residues. Germline assignment: CDR1 SGHTS and CDR2 YDEGEE. Trimming removed 0 bases from V and 3 bases from J; junction bases left unmatched: 3. The CDR3 bases are TGTGCCAGCAGCTTGGGGACAGGGGTATACACCGGGGAGCTGTTTTTT. Its translation is CASSLGTGVYTGELFF.

The CDR3 spells CASSPKDSRRNYGYTF. Here the CDR3 DNA reads TGTGCCAGCAGTCCGAAAGATAGTCGACGTAACTATGGCTACACCTTC. The chain is built from TRBV11-2 and TRBJ1-2; unclear D gene. The germline gives CDR1 SGHAT, CDR2 FQNNGV. V lost 6 bases and J 1 base, leaving 18 bases between the germline ends. The CDR3 spans 16 residues.

The genes are TRBV24-1 and TRBJ2-1; 14 positions match TRBD2. Looked up from germline, CDR1 is KGHDR and CDR2 is SFDVKD. This CDR3 region has 18 residues. The ends lost 4 bases at V and 2 bases at J; junction bases unmatched: 6. The CDR3 region is CATSDPGTSGGAYNEQFF. Written as DNA, the CDR3 is TGTGCCACCAGTGACCCCGGGACTAGCGGGGGTGCCTACAATGAGCAGTTCTTC.

This clonotype showed up many times. The chain joins TRBV5-1 to TRBJ2-7; perhaps TRBD1 as D (6 bases). The germline gives CDR1 SGHRS, CDR2 YFSETQ. Trimming left V 4 bases short and J 4 bases short, with 12 bases between. The CDR3 spans 13 residues. The chain's CDR3 is CASSPGQLYEQYF. The CDR3 DNA reads as TGCGCCAGCAGCCCCGGACAGCTGTACGAGCAGTACTTC.

As concerns this clonotype: A read error may account for a junction end that differs from germline. V usage is TRBV5-1 and J usage is TRBJ2-3; 10 nucleotides line up with TRBD2. The CDR3 totals 15 residues. In germline, CDR1 is SGHRS, CDR2 YFSETQ. The CDR3 protein is CASSSGLAATDTQYF. The CDR3 DNA sequence: TGTGCCAGCAGCTCCGGACTAGCGGCGACAGATACGCAGTATTTT.

The rearrangement joins TRBV18 to TRBJ1-4; no clear D gene. Trimming cost V 3 bases and J 1 base, with 6 bases left between them. The length of the CDR3 is 14 residues. The germline V gene encodes CDR1 KGHSH and CDR2 LQKENI. CDR3: CASSPGKTNEKLFF. CDR3 DNA sequence: TGTGCCAGCTCACCGGGGAAAACTAATGAAAAACTGTTTTTT.

In this sample, this clonotype turned up a few times. The rearrangement joins TRBV4-1 to TRBJ2-1; 11 bases align to TRBD2. V lost 4 bases to trimming and J lost 2 bases; unmatched junction nucleotides: 13. The length of the CDR3 is 19 residues. The germline gives CDR1 MGHRA, CDR2 YSYEKL. CDR3 sequence: CASSLTSGVRTSPYNEQFF. The CDR3 DNA sequence: TGCGCCAGCAGCCTGACTAGCGGGGTCCGGACTTCCCCCTACAATGAGCAGTTCTTC.

This clonotype was counted a few times. This chain uses TRBV14 with TRBJ2-4; D ambiguous. Trimming left V 1 base short and J 0 bases short, with 4 bases between. This CDR3 is built from 14 residues. Germline V gene lookup returns CDR1 SGHDN and CDR2 FVKESK. The CDR3 sequence: CASSQALAKNIQYF. CDR3 nucleotide sequence: TGTGCCAGCAGCCAAGCACTAGCCAAAAACATTCAGTACTTC. Supplemented by reference TRBV14 and TRBJ2-4, the full variable domain reads EAGVTQFPSHSVIEKGQTVTLRCDPISGHDNLYWYRRVMGKEIKFLLHFVKESKQDESGMPNNRFLAERTGGTYSTLKVQPAELEDSGVYFCASSQALAKNIQYFGAGTRLSVL.